The clone carrying this T cell receptor beta chain was seen a handful of times. Trimming pared 3 bases from V and 3 bases from J, leaving 15 bases between. The germline gives CDR1 LNHDA, CDR2 SQIVND (reference sequence). This CDR3 has 15 residues. The data stem from a study of cytomegalovirus exposure and HLA in healthy donors. In nominal health when sampled, donors likely had unrecorded immune exposures nonetheless. The PCR ran on 60 Vbeta and 13 Jbeta primers. The assay was immunoSEQ multiplex PCR, and TCRdb's table has in-frame clones only and misses some. The table includes about 150,000 clones, 65% to 70% detected once.

The V and J genes are TRBV19 and TRBJ2-7; maybe TRBD1 (7 bases). The receptor was isolated from a human donor in good health. Specimen: PBMCs. The CDR3 reads CASSIGGQYSYEQYF. The CDR3 DNA reads TGTGCCAGTAGTATCGGGGGACAGTACAGCTACGAGCAGTACTTC.